The 20 T cell receptor beta chains below were found in one sample sequenced in a study of Ad26.COV2.S vaccination and SARS-CoV-2 variants. Assay: immunoSEQ multiplex PCR; the TCRdb copy retains only in-frame clones and omits some. Of some 370,000 clones listed, around four fifths are singletons. Treatment meaning: around 19 received Ad26.COV2.S at low or high dose, single or two shots; a few received placebo; per-sample allocation not given. The investigators took samples on day 63 after the first vaccine or placebo injection. The starting material was peripheral blood, obtained in a trial of Ad26.COV2.S vaccine versus placebo. These receptors came from a person aged 18-65 years who received the Ad26.COV2.S COVID-19 vaccine or a placebo.

This clone has a handful of counts. The genes are TRBV11-3 and TRBJ2-7; no firm D call. The CDR3 loop spans 13 amino acids. The V and J ends lost 0 bases and 0 bases respectively, with 3 bases between them. CDR1 and CDR2 from the germline V gene are SGHNT and YENEEA. CDR3 nucleotides: TGTGCCAGCAGCTTAGAAATCTCCTACGAGCAGTACTTC. This encodes CASSLEISYEQYF.

The V gene is TRBV7-2, the J gene TRBJ2-1; 9 nucleotides align to TRBD2. This CDR3 has 14 residues. Germline-derived CDR1 and CDR2 are SGHTA and FQGNSA. Losses at the gene ends were 4 bases for V and 8 bases for J; bases not matched to a gene: 6. The CDR3, as DNA: TGTGCCAGCAGCTCAGCGGGAGGTTTTGATGAGCAGTTCTTC. Translation gives CASSSAGGFDEQFF.

This chain uses TRBV6-5 with TRBJ2-7, with 11 bases matching TRBD2. V gave up 5 bases and J gave up 4 bases; unmatched junction bases: 7. CDR1 is MNHEY and CDR2 is SVGAGI in the germline V gene. The CDR3 loop spans 15 amino acids. The CDR3 nucleotides are TGTGCCAGCAGTCGTACTAGCGGGGGAGGTTACGAGCAGTACTTC. This codes for CASSRTSGGGYEQYF.

V usage is TRBV7-9 and J usage is TRBJ2-3; the match to TRBD2 covers 9 bases. There are 17 residues in the CDR3. V lost 2 bases to trimming and J lost 4 bases; unmatched junction nucleotides: 10. Germline assignment: CDR1 SEHNR and CDR2 FQNEAQ (reference sequence). CDR3 DNA sequence: TGTGCCAGCAGCTTATCCACTTCGAGCGGGGGGCCAGATACGCAGTATTTT. Its translation: CASSLSTSSGGPDTQYF.

This chain joins TRBV19 and TRBJ1-5, with 7 bases aligning to TRBD1. The CDR3 covers 16 residues. The V and J ends lost 5 bases and 0 bases, in that order; junction bases with no gene match: 7. The V gene's germline CDR1 is LNHDA and CDR2 SQIVND (reference sequence). Here the CDR3 reads CASSSTGIYSNQPQHF. CDR3 sequence (DNA): TGTGCCAGTAGTTCGACAGGGATTTATAGCAATCAGCCCCAGCATTTT.

This chain links TRBV24-1 with TRBJ2-1; 9 bases line up with TRBD2. Germline-derived CDR1 and CDR2 are KGHDR and SFDVKD. This CDR3 comprises 17 residues. V was clipped by 2 bases and J by 3 bases; unmatched bases: 7. For the CDR3, the DNA is TGTGCCACCAGTGATTCCCAGGGCGGGAGGGTCTACAATGAGCAGTTCTTC. Translation: CATSDSQGGRVYNEQFF.

The chain couples TRBV6-5 to TRBJ1-1, with D unclear. Germline CDR1 reads MNHEY; CDR2 reads SVGAGI. V was shortened by 2 bases and J by 11 bases, with 9 bases between the two germline ends. The CDR3 consists of 11 residues. CDR3 DNA: TGTGCCAGCAGTTACGGTGGGAGGGCTTTCTTT. Translating it yields CASSYGGRAFF.

The V call is TRBV19, the J call TRBJ1-1; no firm D call. The CDR3 is made up of 13 amino acids. Germline V lookup: CDR1 LNHDA, CDR2 SQIVND (reference sequence). V was cut by 7 bases and J by 1 base, with 10 bases left in between. The CDR3 spells CASMGNRNTEAFF. In DNA form, the CDR3 reads TGTGCCAGTATGGGTAACCGGAACACTGAAGCTTTCTTT.

This chain joins TRBV4-1 and TRBJ2-7, with 10 bases identical to TRBD2. Trimming at V came to 1 base and at J to 3 bases, leaving 9 bases not matched to a gene. CDR3 size: 17 residues. CDR1 MGHRA and CDR2 YSYEKL come from the germline V gene. The CDR3 nucleotides read TGCGCCAGCAGCCAAGTACCCGGACTAGCGGATTACTACGAGCAGTACTTC. Translating gives CASSQVPGLADYYEQYF.

The gene calls are TRBV25-1 and TRBJ1-1, with D perhaps TRBD1 (6 bases). Trimming removed 4 bases at V and 4 bases at J, with 13 bases between. The CDR3 loop spans 14 amino acids. CDR1 and CDR2 (germline): MGHDK, SYGVNS. This CDR3 reads CASSGTGMGTEAFF. CDR3 in DNA: TGTGCCAGCAGTGGCACAGGGATGGGCACTGAAGCTTTCTTT.

This sequence joins TRBV27 and TRBJ1-5; D ambiguous. Germline values: CDR1 MNHEY, CDR2 SMNVEV (reference sequence). Trimming left V 4 bases short and J 0 bases short, with 10 bases between. CDR3 length: 15 residues. The CDR3 loop is CASSSGTSSNQPQHF. CDR3 nucleotides: TGTGCCAGCAGTTCCGGCACCTCTAGCAATCAGCCCCAGCATTTT.

The V and J genes are TRBV6-1 and TRBJ2-3; D uncertain. This CDR3 is 17 amino acids long. V lost 2 bases to trimming and J lost 1 base, with 16 bases between them. Germline values: CDR1 MNHNS, CDR2 SASEGT. The DNA for the CDR3 is TGTGCCAGCAGTGAAACCCCCAGTGGGGTCGGCACAGATACGCAGTATTTT. This translates into CASSETPSGVGTDTQYF.

V is TRBV27 and J is TRBJ2-1; maybe TRBD2 (5 bases). CDR3 length equals 14 residues. Per the germline V gene, CDR1 is MNHEY and CDR2 is SMNVEV (reference sequence). The V gene lost 3 bases and the J gene lost 4 bases, with 10 bases spanning the gap. The CDR3 DNA sequence: TGTGCCAGCAGTTTGGATCGGGGATACAATGAGCAGTTCTTC. Translating it yields CASSLDRGYNEQFF.

J is TRBJ1-3 and V is TRBV4-2; maybe TRBD1 (5 bases). Germline lookup yields CDR1 LGHNA and CDR2 YNFKEQ. Between the trimmed V and J ends, which lost 2 bases and 0 bases, there was a span of 11 bases. The CDR3 extends over 16 amino acids. The CDR3 here is CASSQSGLDSGNTIYF. The DNA for the CDR3 is TGTGCCAGCAGCCAATCGGGGCTCGACTCTGGAAACACCATATATTTT.

The chain carries TRBV10-3 and TRBJ2-7; possible D gene TRBD2, 5 bases. CDR1 ENHRY and CDR2 SYGVKD come from the germline V gene. The V and J ends lost 6 bases and 5 bases respectively, with 17 bases between them. The CDR3 contains 14 residues. The CDR3 reads CAIRKFGPRDEQYF. As DNA, the CDR3 is TGTGCCATCAGGAAATTTGGCCCGCGGGACGAGCAGTACTTC.

This clone turned up a few times. CDR3 coding DNA: TGTGCCAGCAGCTTAGAAACGGGGGCGGTCAATCAGCCCCAGCATTTT. This encodes CASSLETGAVNQPQHF. The rearrangement uses TRBV7-8 and TRBJ1-5; D may be TRBD1 (6 bases). V was shortened by 1 base and J by 3 bases, with 13 bases between the two germline ends. Germline V gene data show CDR1 as SGHVS and CDR2 as FQNEAQ. This CDR3 is built from 16 residues.

The chain combines TRBV6-6 with TRBJ2-1; D ambiguous. Looked up from germline, CDR1 is MNHNY and CDR2 is SVGAGI (reference sequence). The V end was cut by 1 base, the J end by 7 bases, with 8 bases between. This CDR3 has 13 residues. CDR3 sequence: CASSYFLVNEQFF. The DNA of the CDR3 is TGTGCCAGCAGTTACTTCTTAGTAAATGAGCAGTTCTTC.

The chain carries TRBV7-6 and TRBJ2-7; D unclear. The CDR3 contains 15 residues. The germline CDR1 and CDR2 sequences are SGHVS and FNYEAQ. The V and J ends lost 2 bases and 0 bases respectively, with 11 bases between them. In nucleotides, the CDR3 is TGTGCCAGCAGCTTAAACCCCAGATCCTCCTACGAGCAGTACTTC. Its translation is CASSLNPRSSYEQYF. The whole variable domain, remainder taken from reference TRBV7-6 and TRBJ2-7, is GAGVSQSPRYKVTKRGQDVALRCDPISGHVSLYWYRQALGQGPEFLTYFNYEAQQDKSGLPNDRFSAERPEGSISTLTIQRTEQRDSAMYRCASSLNPRSSYEQYFGPGTRLTVT.

The gene calls are TRBV29-1 and TRBJ2-7; D gene ambiguous. Per the germline V gene, CDR1 is SQVTM and CDR2 is ANQGSEA. Trimming removed 6 bases from V and 2 bases from J, with 11 bases in between. CDR3 length: 12 amino acids. In DNA, the CDR3 is TGCAGCGTCTTGAGTAAAGCCTACGAGCAGTACTTC. This translates into CSVLSKAYEQYF.

V is TRBV7-9 and J is TRBJ2-4; no clear D. CDR1 is SEHNR and CDR2 is FQNEAQ in the germline V gene (reference sequence). Trimming took off 4 bases at V and 0 bases at J, with 10 bases between the two ends. The CDR3 sequence is 15 residues long. The CDR3 DNA sequence: TGTGCCAGCAGCTCGGCCACCTTAGCCAAAAACATTCAGTACTTC. It encodes CASSSATLAKNIQYF.